The 7 T cell receptor beta chains reported below all come from one sample, sequenced in a study of shared clonotypes between healthy human individuals. Clones were read by immunoSEQ multiplex PCR, and TCRdb kept only the in-frame ones, dropping some. The sample contains roughly 1.5 million clones, 98% of which appear only once. Sequencing was done on a sample of naive CD4+ T cells sorted from blood. Indicated subset: CD45RA+ positively selected. These TCRs come from a man aged 30 to 39 in good health.

V gene TRBV5-6 combines with J gene TRBJ1-2; 8 nucleotides match TRBD1. Germline V gives CDR1 SGHDT, CDR2 YYEEEE. The CDR3 contains 17 residues. V dropped 1 base and J dropped 7; count of bases not matched to a gene: 15. CDR3 coding DNA: TGTGCCAGCAGCTTGAGGCAGGGGGCCTTCTATGAAGGTGGCTACACCTTC. It is translated as CASSLRQGAFYEGGYTF.

The chain combines TRBV28 with TRBJ1-2; D might be TRBD1 (6 bases). The CDR3 totals 16 residues. The V end lost 3 bases, the J end lost 1 base, and 15 bases lay between the germline ends. Germline V gene lookup returns CDR1 MDHEN and CDR2 SYDVKM. The CDR3 here is CASSLAGVSINYGYTF. The CDR3 DNA reads TGTGCCAGCAGTTTGGCAGGGGTTAGCATTAACTATGGCTACACCTTC.

About this clone itself: Other DNA sequences in the same sample also yield this CDR3. V usage is TRBV7-2 and J usage is TRBJ2-1; D perhaps matches TRBD2 (6 bases). The germline V gene encodes CDR1 SGHTA and CDR2 FQGNSA. CDR3 length: 14 amino acids. The V gene lost 1 base and the J gene lost 5 bases, with 9 bases spanning the gap. CDR3 sequence reads: CASSLVAGNNEQFF. The DNA of the CDR3 is TGTGCCAGCAGCTTAGTGGCGGGAAACAATGAGCAGTTCTTC.

V usage is TRBV6-5 and J usage is TRBJ2-3; D is possibly TRBD2 (6 bases). This CDR3 region has 14 residues. CDR1 and CDR2 from the germline V gene are MNHEY and SVGAGI. The V and J ends lost 6 bases and 4 bases respectively, with 14 bases between them. The CDR3 spells CASSPGLSSDTQYF. CDR3 sequence (DNA): TGTGCCAGCAGCCCGGGACTGAGTTCAGATACGCAGTATTTT.

V gene TRBV19 combines with J gene TRBJ1-4, with a tentative D call TRBD1 (5 bases). Per the germline V gene, CDR1 is LNHDA and CDR2 is SQIVND (reference sequence). The CDR3 runs to 14 residues. Trimming left V 10 bases short and J 1 base short, with 13 bases between. The CDR3 is CATKGDLTNEKLFF. CDR3 bases: TGTGCCACGAAAGGGGATTTAACTAATGAAAAACTGTTTTTT.

The chain carries TRBV5-6 and TRBJ1-4; D is unresolved. The V gene lost 1 base and the J gene lost 6 bases, with 4 bases spanning the gap. CDR1 and CDR2 from the germline V gene are SGHDT and YYEEEE. The CDR3 extends over 12 amino acids. In DNA form, the CDR3 reads TGTGCCAGCAGCTTGTTTGATGAAAAACTGTTTTTT. The encoded protein is CASSLFDEKLFF.

The chain couples TRBV28 to TRBJ2-3, with TRBD2 matching over 12 bases. The CDR3 runs 16 residues. V was clipped by 5 bases and J by 4 bases; unmatched bases: 7. Per the germline V gene, CDR1 is MDHEN and CDR2 is SYDVKM. The CDR3 spells CASSTPSGRGADTQYF. CDR3 DNA sequence: TGTGCCAGCAGTACCCCTAGCGGGAGGGGGGCAGATACGCAGTATTTT.